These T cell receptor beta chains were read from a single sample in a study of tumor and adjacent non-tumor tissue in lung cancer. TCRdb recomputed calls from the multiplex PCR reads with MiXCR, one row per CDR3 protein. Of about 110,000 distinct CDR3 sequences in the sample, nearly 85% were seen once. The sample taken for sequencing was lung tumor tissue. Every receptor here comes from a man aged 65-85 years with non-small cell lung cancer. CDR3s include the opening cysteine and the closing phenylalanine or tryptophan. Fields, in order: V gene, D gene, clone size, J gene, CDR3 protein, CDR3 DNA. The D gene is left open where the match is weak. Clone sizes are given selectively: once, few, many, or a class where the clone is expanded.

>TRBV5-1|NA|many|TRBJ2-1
CASSSSALPDEQFF
TGCGCCAGCAGCTCAAGCGCCTTACCCGATGAGCAGTTCTTC
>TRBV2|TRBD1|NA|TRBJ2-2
CASSDGTGMAGELLF
TGTGCCAGCAGTGATGGGACAGGGATGGCCGGGGAGCTGTTATTT
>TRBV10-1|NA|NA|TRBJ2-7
CASSPGTAIYVQYF
TGCGCCAGCAGTCCCGGGACGGCAATCTACGTGCAGTACTTC
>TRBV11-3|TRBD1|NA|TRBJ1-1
CASSLKTGWMNTKAFF
TGTGCCAGCAGCCTAAAGACAGGGTGGATGAATACTAAAGCTTTCTTT
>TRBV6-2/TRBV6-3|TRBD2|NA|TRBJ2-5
CASSSIMLAGFEPKKETQYF
TGTGCCAGCAGTTCCATCATGCTAGCGGGATTCGAACCCAAAAAAGAGACCCAGTACTTC
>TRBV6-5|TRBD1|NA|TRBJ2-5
CVSCYQDRGETQYF
TGTGTCAGCTGTTACCAAGACAGGGGGGAGACCCAGTACTTC
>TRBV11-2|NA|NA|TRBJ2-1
CASSLGKQYNDQFF
TGTGCCAGCAGCTTAGGGAAACAGTACAATGATCAGTTCTTC
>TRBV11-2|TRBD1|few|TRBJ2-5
CASSLDSRGPRETQYF
TGTGCCAGTAGCTTAGATTCCAGGGGGCCTAGGGAGACCCAGTACTTC
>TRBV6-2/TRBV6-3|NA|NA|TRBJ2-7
CVSSYRTVFSSYEQYF
TGTGTCAGCAGTTACCGGACAGTATTTTCCTCCTACGAGCAGTACTTC
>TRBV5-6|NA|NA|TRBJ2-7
CVNSPGGCSYEQYF
TGTGTCAACAGCCCGGGCGGGTGCTCCTACGAGCAGTACTTC
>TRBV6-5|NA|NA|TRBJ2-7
CASSYSAGTSAREQYF
TGTGCCAGCAGTTACTCTGCCGGGACCAGCGCTCGCGAGCAGTACTTC
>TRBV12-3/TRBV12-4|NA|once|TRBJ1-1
CTSSYSNTGNTEAFF
TGTACCAGCAGTTACTCCAACACGGGGAACACCGAAGCTTTCTTT
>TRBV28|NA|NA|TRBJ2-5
CASSRLLETETQYF
TGTGCCAGCAGTCGCCTGTTGGAGACAGAGACCCAGTACTTC
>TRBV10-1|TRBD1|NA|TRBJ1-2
CASIPGTGGEGYTF
TGCGCCAGCATTCCCGGGACAGGGGGCGAGGGCTACACCTTC
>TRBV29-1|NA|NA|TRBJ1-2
CSVGSRGHGRYGYTF
TGCAGCGTTGGATCCCGGGGACACGGGAGATATGGCTACACCTTC
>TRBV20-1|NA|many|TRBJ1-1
CSASGFRETEAFF
TGCAGTGCTAGTGGATTCAGGGAAACTGAAGCTTTCTTT
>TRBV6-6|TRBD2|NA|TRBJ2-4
CASSGTRNIEYF
TGTGCCAGCAGTGGGACTAGAAACATTGAGTACTTC
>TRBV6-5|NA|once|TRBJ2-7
CDVGRKLAGFYEQYF
TGTGACGTCGGAAGGAAACTAGCAGGTTTTTACGAGCAGTACTTC
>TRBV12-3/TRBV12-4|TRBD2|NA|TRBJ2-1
CAISLAGSSDEQFF
TGTGCTATCAGTCTAGCGGGGAGCTCGGATGAGCAGTTCTTC
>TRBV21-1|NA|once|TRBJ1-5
CASSKALPGGNQLLHF
TGTGCCAGCAGCAAAGCGCTTCCAGGGGGTAACCAGCTCCTGCATTTT
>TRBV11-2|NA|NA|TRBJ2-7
CASSLKVSSYEQYF
TGTGCCAGCAGCTTAAAGGTCAGTTCCTACGAGCAGTACTTC
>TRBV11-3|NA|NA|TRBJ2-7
CASSVGGTLGEQNF
TGTGCCAGCAGCGTGGGCGGGACGCTAGGAGAGCAGAACTTC
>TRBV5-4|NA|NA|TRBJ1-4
CTSSAGTFSNEKLFF
TGTACCAGCAGCGCCGGGACATTCAGTAATGAAAAACTGTTTTTT
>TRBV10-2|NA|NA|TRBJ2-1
CASMSLGPSSHGQFF
TGCGCCAGCATGTCCCTGGGACCCTCTTCTCATGGGCAGTTCTTC
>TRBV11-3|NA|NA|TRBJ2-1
CAGSLDPTGCRGDQFF
TGTGCCGGCAGCCTAGATCCCACGGGGTGCAGGGGTGATCAGTTCTTC
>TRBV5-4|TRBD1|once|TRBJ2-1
CASSFGDRVGIGQFF
TGTGCCAGCAGCTTTGGGGACAGGGTGGGGATTGGGCAGTTTTTC